A selection of T cell receptor beta chains follows, all from one sample in a study of blood T cell repertoires in COVID-19. Sequenced by immunoSEQ multiplex PCR; TCRdb stores in-frame clones only, minus some. The sample lists around 130,000 clones; around 80% were seen once. Sequenced input: peripheral blood. The receptors here all came from a human donor in a cohort sampled during active COVID-19. Both conserved end residues are part of each CDR3. A D gene is named only where the DNA matches it firmly. For some rows the clone size is stated as once, few or many, or as a class when expanded; others skip it.

cdr3_aa: CASGQGAAGANVLTF
cdr3_nt: TGTGCCAGCGGCCAGGGGGCGGCCGGGGCCAACGTCCTGACTTTC
v_call: TRBV6-6
j_call: TRBJ2-6
d_call: TRBD1
clone_size: .

cdr3_aa: CASSPTPFNTEAFF
cdr3_nt: TGTGCCAGCAGCCCCACACCCTTCAACACTGAAGCTTTCTTT
v_call: TRBV6-5
j_call: TRBJ1-1
d_call: .
clone_size: .

cdr3_aa: CASSPRGPDTQYF
cdr3_nt: TGTGCCAGCAGCCCCAGGGGCCCAGATACGCAGTATTTT
v_call: TRBV7-9
j_call: TRBJ2-3
d_call: .
clone_size: few

cdr3_aa: CASSWSAGLGEQYF
cdr3_nt: TGTGCCAGCAGCTGGTCGGCAGGGCTGGGCGAGCAGTACTTC
v_call: TRBV5-6
j_call: TRBJ2-7
d_call: .
clone_size: .

cdr3_aa: CASSLVGGGVEETQYF
cdr3_nt: TGTGCCAGCAGCTTAGTAGGGGGCGGAGTGGAGGAGACCCAGTACTTC
v_call: TRBV7-6
j_call: TRBJ2-5
d_call: TRBD1
clone_size: .

cdr3_aa: CASSQGAFDYGYTF
cdr3_nt: TGTGCCAGCTCACAGGGGGCATTTGACTATGGCTACACCTTC
v_call: TRBV18
j_call: TRBJ1-2
d_call: TRBD1
clone_size: .

cdr3_aa: CATSDLGRGSHNEQFF
cdr3_nt: TGTGCCACCAGTGATTTGGGCAGGGGGAGCCACAATGAGCAGTTCTTC
v_call: TRBV24-1
j_call: TRBJ2-1
d_call: TRBD1
clone_size: .

cdr3_aa: CASSSDTYEQYF
cdr3_nt: TGTGCCAGCAGCTCCGACACCTACGAGCAGTACTTC
v_call: TRBV11-2
j_call: TRBJ2-7
d_call: .
clone_size: .

cdr3_aa: CASDRGASDEKLFF
cdr3_nt: TGTGCCAGTGACAGGGGGGCGAGCGATGAAAAACTGTTTTTT
v_call: TRBV6-5
j_call: TRBJ1-4
d_call: TRBD1
clone_size: once

cdr3_aa: CASSSGDSRYNEQFF
cdr3_nt: TGCGCCAGCAGCTCCGGGGACAGTCGATACAATGAGCAGTTCTTC
v_call: TRBV5-1
j_call: TRBJ2-1
d_call: TRBD1
clone_size: .

cdr3_aa: CASSYTGGFSSYNSPLHF
cdr3_nt: TGTGCCAGCAGTTATACAGGGGGATTTAGCTCCTATAATTCACCCCTCCACTTT
v_call: TRBV2
j_call: TRBJ1-6
d_call: TRBD1
clone_size: .

cdr3_aa: CASSSRGTGSEQYF
cdr3_nt: TGTGCCAGCAGCTCTAGGGGGACAGGGTCCGAGCAGTACTTC
v_call: TRBV7-9
j_call: TRBJ2-7
d_call: TRBD1
clone_size: .

cdr3_aa: CASSLLNSPLHF
cdr3_nt: TGTGCCAGCAGCCTACTTAATTCACCCCTCCACTTT
v_call: TRBV3-1/TRBV3-2
j_call: TRBJ1-6
d_call: .
clone_size: .

cdr3_aa: CASSYAYRGRKNNEQFF
cdr3_nt: TGTGCCAGCAGCTACGCTTACAGGGGGCGCAAAAATAATGAGCAGTTCTTC
v_call: TRBV7-3
j_call: TRBJ2-1
d_call: TRBD1
clone_size: .

cdr3_aa: CASSASGTGGNTEAFF
cdr3_nt: TGTGCCAGCAGCGCCTCCGGGACAGGGGGGAACACTGAAGCTTTCTTT
v_call: TRBV5-4
j_call: TRBJ1-1
d_call: TRBD1
clone_size: few

cdr3_aa: CASSLTGDTEAFF
cdr3_nt: TGTGCCAGCAGTCTCACCGGCGACACTGAGGCTTTCTTT
v_call: TRBV6-5
j_call: TRBJ1-1
d_call: .
clone_size: .

cdr3_aa: CASSPWQGRNTIYF
cdr3_nt: TGTGCCAGCAGCCCGTGGCAGGGGAGAAACACCATATATTTT
v_call: TRBV7-8
j_call: TRBJ1-3
d_call: .
clone_size: .

cdr3_aa: CASSPRTGGTGELFF
cdr3_nt: TGTGCCAGCAGCCCCCGGACAGGGGGGACCGGGGAGCTGTTTTTT
v_call: TRBV7-8
j_call: TRBJ2-2
d_call: TRBD1
clone_size: .

cdr3_aa: CASSQALERLAKNIQYF
cdr3_nt: TGCGCCAGCAGCCAAGCGTTGGAGAGATTAGCCAAAAACATTCAGTACTTC
v_call: TRBV4-1
j_call: TRBJ2-4
d_call: .
clone_size: few

cdr3_aa: CASSFGGGGANTQYF
cdr3_nt: TGTGCCAGCAGCTTCGGGGGCGGGGGGGCAAATACGCAGTATTTT
v_call: TRBV7-9
j_call: TRBJ2-3
d_call: TRBD2
clone_size: .

cdr3_aa: CASSPPGAPRTEAFF
cdr3_nt: TGTGCCAGCAGCCCTCCAGGGGCCCCGAGGACTGAAGCTTTCTTT
v_call: TRBV7-8
j_call: TRBJ1-1
d_call: .
clone_size: .

cdr3_aa: CASSRLAGYQETQYF
cdr3_nt: TGTGCCAGCAGCCGACTAGCGGGTTACCAAGAGACCCAGTACTTC
v_call: TRBV6-5
j_call: TRBJ2-5
d_call: TRBD2
clone_size: .

cdr3_aa: CASSPETGANTGELFF
cdr3_nt: TGTGCCAGCAGCCCTGAGACAGGGGCTAACACCGGGGAGCTGTTTTTT
v_call: TRBV13
j_call: TRBJ2-2
d_call: TRBD1
clone_size: once

cdr3_aa: CASSQLYEQFF
cdr3_nt: TGTGCCAGCAGCCAACTCTATGAGCAGTTCTTC
v_call: TRBV3-1/TRBV3-2
j_call: TRBJ2-1
d_call: .
clone_size: .

cdr3_aa: CASSHSIGGTDRDDEQFF
cdr3_nt: TGCGCCAGCAGCCACTCTATCGGCGGGACGGATCGGGACGATGAGCAGTTCTTC
v_call: TRBV5-1
j_call: TRBJ2-1
d_call: .
clone_size: .

cdr3_aa: CASSPRGGVGTDTQYF
cdr3_nt: TGTGCCAGCAGTCCCAGGGGTGGGGTGGGCACAGATACGCAGTATTTT
v_call: TRBV28
j_call: TRBJ2-3
d_call: .
clone_size: .

cdr3_aa: CASTQGGTREETQYF
cdr3_nt: TGTGCCAGCACCCAGGGAGGGACTAGGGAGGAGACCCAGTACTTC
v_call: TRBV11-2
j_call: TRBJ2-5
d_call: TRBD2
clone_size: .

cdr3_aa: CASSVRETQYF
cdr3_nt: TGTGCCAGCAGCGTCCGGGAGACCCAGTACTTC
v_call: TRBV5-5
j_call: TRBJ2-5
d_call: .
clone_size: .

cdr3_aa: CASRGPSSTDTQYF
cdr3_nt: TGTGCCAGCAGGGGGCCTTCTAGCACAGATACGCAGTATTTT
v_call: TRBV6-6
j_call: TRBJ2-3
d_call: .
clone_size: .

cdr3_aa: CASSLGPDYGYTF
cdr3_nt: TGCGCCAGCAGCTTGGGTCCGGACTATGGCTACACCTTC
v_call: TRBV5-1
j_call: TRBJ1-2
d_call: .
clone_size: .

cdr3_aa: CASSFGAGVFTEAFF
cdr3_nt: TGTGCCAGCAGCTTTGGGGCAGGGGTCTTCACTGAAGCTTTCTTT
v_call: TRBV5-4
j_call: TRBJ1-1
d_call: .
clone_size: .

cdr3_aa: CASSGRQRGRTDTQYF
cdr3_nt: TGTGCCAGCAGTGGGCGCCAGCGGGGGAGGACAGATACGCAGTATTTT
v_call: TRBV6-1
j_call: TRBJ2-3
d_call: TRBD2
clone_size: .

cdr3_aa: CASSSTGGPGANVLTF
cdr3_nt: TGTGCCAGCAGCTCCACGGGGGGGCCTGGGGCCAACGTCCTGACTTTC
v_call: TRBV7-3
j_call: TRBJ2-6
d_call: TRBD2
clone_size: .

cdr3_aa: CASKNGGKLETQYF
cdr3_nt: TGTGCCAGCAAGAATGGGGGGAAGTTAGAGACCCAGTACTTC
v_call: TRBV28
j_call: TRBJ2-5
d_call: .
clone_size: once

cdr3_aa: CASRRDRSYNEQFF
cdr3_nt: TGTGCCAGTAGAAGGGACAGGTCCTACAATGAGCAGTTCTTC
v_call: TRBV19
j_call: TRBJ2-1
d_call: TRBD1
clone_size: .

cdr3_aa: CAWHRGGVSTEAFF
cdr3_nt: TGTGCCTGGCACCGTGGAGGGGTAAGCACTGAAGCTTTCTTT
v_call: TRBV30
j_call: TRBJ1-1
d_call: .
clone_size: few

cdr3_aa: CATNRVGTDTQYF
cdr3_nt: TGTGCCACCAACAGGGTTGGCACAGATACGCAGTATTTT
v_call: TRBV2
j_call: TRBJ2-3
d_call: .
clone_size: .

cdr3_aa: CASSFRTGSPSPLHF
cdr3_nt: TGTGCCAGCAGCTTTCGGACAGGGAGCCCTTCACCCCTCCACTTT
v_call: TRBV5-4
j_call: TRBJ1-6
d_call: TRBD1
clone_size: few

cdr3_aa: CASSLNPTDWLHGYTF
cdr3_nt: TGTGCCAGCAGCTTAAACCCGACAGACTGGCTGCATGGCTACACCTTC
v_call: TRBV11-2
j_call: TRBJ1-2
d_call: .
clone_size: once

cdr3_aa: CASSLLSTGLYGYTF
cdr3_nt: TGTGCCAGCAGCTTGTTAAGTACAGGTCTCTATGGCTACACCTTC
v_call: TRBV5-4
j_call: TRBJ1-2
d_call: .
clone_size: .

cdr3_aa: CASSITWDTRGNQHF
cdr3_nt: TGTGCCAGTAGTATAACATGGGACACCCGGGGTAACCAGCATTTT
v_call: TRBV19
j_call: TRBJ1-5
d_call: .
clone_size: .

cdr3_aa: CATSRTRGVGTEAFF
cdr3_nt: TGTGCCACCAGCAGAACACGGGGGGTGGGGACTGAAGCTTTCTTT
v_call: TRBV15
j_call: TRBJ1-1
d_call: .
clone_size: .

cdr3_aa: CAIGQPTPLHF
cdr3_nt: TGTGCCATCGGGCAGCCTACACCCCTCCACTTT
v_call: TRBV10-3
j_call: TRBJ1-6
d_call: .
clone_size: .

cdr3_aa: CASSYGDSYGYTF
cdr3_nt: TGTGCCAGCAGTTACGGGGACAGCTATGGCTACACCTTC
v_call: TRBV6-5
j_call: TRBJ1-2
d_call: TRBD1
clone_size: .

cdr3_aa: CASSSDRNTEAFF
cdr3_nt: TGTGCCAGCAGTTCCGACAGGAACACTGAAGCTTTCTTT
v_call: TRBV6-2/TRBV6-3
j_call: TRBJ1-1
d_call: .
clone_size: .

cdr3_aa: CASSRGTGGEEQYF
cdr3_nt: TGTGCCAGCAGCCGCGGAACGGGGGGCGAAGAGCAGTACTTC
v_call: TRBV7-3
j_call: TRBJ2-7
d_call: .
clone_size: .

cdr3_aa: CASSLITYEQYF
cdr3_nt: TGTGCCAGCAGTTTAATTACTTACGAGCAGTACTTC
v_call: TRBV12-3/TRBV12-4
j_call: TRBJ2-7
d_call: .
clone_size: .

cdr3_aa: CASGQGALKGGELFF
cdr3_nt: TGTGCCAGCGGCCAAGGGGCGCTTAAGGGCGGGGAGCTGTTTTTT
v_call: TRBV7-9
j_call: TRBJ2-2
d_call: .
clone_size: .

cdr3_aa: CASSPTLGEGNTEAFF
cdr3_nt: TGTGCCAGCAGCCCAACCCTTGGCGAGGGGAACACTGAAGCTTTCTTT
v_call: TRBV3-1/TRBV3-2
j_call: TRBJ1-1
d_call: .
clone_size: .

cdr3_aa: CASSVTGANYGYTF
cdr3_nt: TGCGCCAGCAGCGTTACAGGTGCTAACTATGGCTACACCTTC
v_call: TRBV5-1
j_call: TRBJ1-2
d_call: .
clone_size: once

cdr3_aa: CSASLGGGNTEAFF
cdr3_nt: TGCAGTGCTAGTTTAGGGGGTGGGAACACTGAAGCTTTCTTT
v_call: TRBV20-1
j_call: TRBJ1-1
d_call: .
clone_size: .

cdr3_aa: CASSPRGVTFSYEQYF
cdr3_nt: TGTGCCAGCAGCCCGCGGGGGGTTACCTTTTCCTACGAGCAGTACTTC
v_call: TRBV9
j_call: TRBJ2-7
d_call: TRBD2
clone_size: .

cdr3_aa: CASSVGQGTEAFF
cdr3_nt: TGTGCCAGCAGCGTAGGACAGGGAACTGAAGCTTTCTTT
v_call: TRBV9
j_call: TRBJ1-1
d_call: TRBD1
clone_size: .

cdr3_aa: CASSIFGGDFTDEKLFF
cdr3_nt: TGTGCCAGTAGTATCTTCGGAGGGGATTTTACCGATGAAAAACTGTTTTTT
v_call: TRBV19
j_call: TRBJ1-4
d_call: .
clone_size: .

cdr3_aa: CASSFGTGPETQYF
cdr3_nt: TGTGCCAGCAGCTTCGGGACAGGCCCAGAGACCCAGTACTTC
v_call: TRBV5-6
j_call: TRBJ2-5
d_call: TRBD1
clone_size: .

cdr3_aa: CASSRFRGAGGIGEQFF
cdr3_nt: TGTGCCAGTAGTCGGTTTAGGGGGGCAGGGGGTATAGGGGAGCAGTTCTTC
v_call: TRBV19
j_call: TRBJ2-1
d_call: .
clone_size: .

cdr3_aa: CASSWRTGGLYEQYF
cdr3_nt: TGTGCCAGCAGCTGGCGGACAGGGGGTCTCTACGAGCAGTACTTC
v_call: TRBV11-2
j_call: TRBJ2-7
d_call: TRBD1
clone_size: .

cdr3_aa: CASSIPAAHANYGYTF
cdr3_nt: TGTGCCAGTAGTATTCCCGCGGCCCATGCTAACTATGGCTACACCTTC
v_call: TRBV19
j_call: TRBJ1-2
d_call: .
clone_size: .

cdr3_aa: CVRSLRHINIQYF
cdr3_nt: TGTGTCAGAAGCTTACGACATATAAACATTCAGTACTTC
v_call: TRBV7-5
j_call: TRBJ2-4
d_call: .
clone_size: few

cdr3_aa: CASSEALRGPDGYTF
cdr3_nt: TGTGCCAGCAGTGAAGCGCTCAGAGGGCCGGATGGCTACACCTTC
v_call: TRBV2
j_call: TRBJ1-2
d_call: .
clone_size: .